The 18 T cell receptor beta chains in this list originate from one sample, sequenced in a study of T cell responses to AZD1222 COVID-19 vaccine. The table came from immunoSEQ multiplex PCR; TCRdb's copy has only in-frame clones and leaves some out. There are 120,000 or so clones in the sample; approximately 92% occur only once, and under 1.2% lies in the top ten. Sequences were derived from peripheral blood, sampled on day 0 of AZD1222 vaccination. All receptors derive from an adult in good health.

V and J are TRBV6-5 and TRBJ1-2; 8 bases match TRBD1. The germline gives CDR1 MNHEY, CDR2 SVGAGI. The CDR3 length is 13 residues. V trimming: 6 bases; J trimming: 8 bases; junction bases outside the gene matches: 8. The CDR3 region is CASRTDRGGGYTF. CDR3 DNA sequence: TGTGCCAGCAGGACCGACAGGGGAGGCGGCTACACCTTC.

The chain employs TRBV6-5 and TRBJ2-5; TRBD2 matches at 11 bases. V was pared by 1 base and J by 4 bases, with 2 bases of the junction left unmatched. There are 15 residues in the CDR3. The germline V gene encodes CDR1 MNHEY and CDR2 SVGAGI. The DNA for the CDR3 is TGTGCCAGCAGTTACTTTCTAGCGGGAGGAGAGACCCAGTACTTC. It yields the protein CASSYFLAGGETQYF.

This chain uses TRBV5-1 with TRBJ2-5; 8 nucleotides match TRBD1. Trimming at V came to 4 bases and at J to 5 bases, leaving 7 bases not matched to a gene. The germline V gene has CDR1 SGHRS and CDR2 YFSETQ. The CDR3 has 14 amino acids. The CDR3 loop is CASSGGQVGETQYF. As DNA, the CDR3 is TGCGCCAGCAGCGGGGGACAGGTCGGGGAGACCCAGTACTTC.

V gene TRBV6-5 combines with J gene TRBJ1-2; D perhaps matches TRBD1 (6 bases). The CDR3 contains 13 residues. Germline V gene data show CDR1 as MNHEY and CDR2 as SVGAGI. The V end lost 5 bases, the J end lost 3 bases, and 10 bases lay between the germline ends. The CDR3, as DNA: TGTGCCAGCAGTCCACAGGGAGACTATGGCTACACCTTC. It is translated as CASSPQGDYGYTF.

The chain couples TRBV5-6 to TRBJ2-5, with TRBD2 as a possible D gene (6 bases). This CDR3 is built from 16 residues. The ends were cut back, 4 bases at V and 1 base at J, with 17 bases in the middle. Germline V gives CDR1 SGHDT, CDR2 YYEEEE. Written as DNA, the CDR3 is TGTGCCAGCAGCCTAAAGGTATGGGGACTCCAAGAGACCCAGTACTTC. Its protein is CASSLKVWGLQETQYF.

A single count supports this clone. The CDR3 is CASSQDTGTETQYF. CDR3 DNA: TGTGCCAGCAGCCAAGATACTGGGACAGAGACCCAGTACTTC. The J gene is TRBJ2-5, the V gene TRBV4-2; possibly TRBD1 or TRBD2 for D (5 bases each). The CDR3 totals 14 residues. Germline V gene sequence: CDR1 LGHNA, CDR2 YNFKEQ. V lost 0 bases, J lost 4 bases, and 9 bases lay in between.

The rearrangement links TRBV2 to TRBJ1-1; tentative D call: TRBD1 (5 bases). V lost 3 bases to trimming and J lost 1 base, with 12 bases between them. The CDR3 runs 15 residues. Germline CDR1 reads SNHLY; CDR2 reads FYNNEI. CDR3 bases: TGTGCCAGCAGTGATTTGGGGGGAGGGAACACTGAAGCTTTCTTT. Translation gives CASSDLGGGNTEAFF.

The CDR3 spells CASSRDTLRGELFF. Written as DNA, the CDR3 is TGTGCCAGCAGCCGGGACACATTAAGGGGGGAGCTGTTTTTT. The V call is TRBV11-2, the J call TRBJ2-2, with D possibly being TRBD1 (6 bases). The length of the CDR3 is 14 residues. Germline V gives CDR1 SGHAT, CDR2 FQNNGV. V was trimmed by 5 bases and J by 8 bases, leaving 15 bases between them.

The DNA for the CDR3 is TGTGCCAGCAGTGTTCTAGGGGGTGATAATTCACCCCTCCACTTT. Translating gives CASSVLGGDNSPLHF. The chain couples TRBV25-1 to TRBJ1-6, with a weak D call TRBD1 (6 bases). Germline V gene lookup returns CDR1 MGHDK and CDR2 SYGVNS. The CDR3 runs to 15 residues. Trimming took off 4 bases at V and 5 bases at J, with 12 bases between the two ends.

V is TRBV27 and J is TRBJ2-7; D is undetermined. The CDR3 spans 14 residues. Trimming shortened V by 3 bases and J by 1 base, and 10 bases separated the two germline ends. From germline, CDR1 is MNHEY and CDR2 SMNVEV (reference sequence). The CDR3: CASSFWTGSYEQYF. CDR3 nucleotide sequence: TGTGCCAGCAGTTTCTGGACGGGTTCCTACGAGCAGTACTTC.

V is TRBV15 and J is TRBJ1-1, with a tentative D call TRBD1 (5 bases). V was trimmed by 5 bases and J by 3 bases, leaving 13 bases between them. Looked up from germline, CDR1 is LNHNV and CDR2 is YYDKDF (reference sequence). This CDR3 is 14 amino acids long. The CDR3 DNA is TGTGCCACCAGCCACGGGGTCAGGGACACTGAAGCTTTCTTT. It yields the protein CATSHGVRDTEAFF. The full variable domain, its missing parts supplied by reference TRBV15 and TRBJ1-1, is DAMVIQNPRYQVTQFGKPVTLSCSQTLNHNVMYWYQQKSSQAPKLLFHYYDKDFNNEADTPDNFQSRRPNTSFCFLDIRSPGLGDTAMYLCATSHGVRDTEAFFGQGTRLTVV.

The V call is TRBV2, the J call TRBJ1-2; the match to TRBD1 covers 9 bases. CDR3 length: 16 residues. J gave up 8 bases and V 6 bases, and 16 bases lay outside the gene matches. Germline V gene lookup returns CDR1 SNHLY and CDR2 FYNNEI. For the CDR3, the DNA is TGTGCCAGCAGGATCCCGGGACAGGGTTCCGGTCACGGCTACACCTTC. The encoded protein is CASRIPGQGSGHGYTF.

The CDR3 region is CASSPHGANEKLFF. CDR3 DNA: TGTGCCAGCAGCCCTCACGGGGCTAATGAAAAACTGTTTTTT. This chain joins TRBV7-3 and TRBJ1-4, with D uncertain. V was clipped by 5 bases and J by 3 bases, with 10 bases between them. This CDR3 region has 14 residues. Germline-derived CDR1 and CDR2 are SGHTA and FQGTGA.

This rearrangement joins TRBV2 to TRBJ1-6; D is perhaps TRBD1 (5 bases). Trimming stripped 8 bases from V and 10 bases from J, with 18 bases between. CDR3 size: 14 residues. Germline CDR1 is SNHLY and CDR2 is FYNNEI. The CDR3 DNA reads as TGTGCCAGCGAAGATTATGGAGGGGACTCACCCCTCCACTTT. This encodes CASEDYGGDSPLHF.

Here the CDR3 reads CAWSRQVENTIYF. The CDR3 nucleotides are TGTGCCTGGAGCAGACAGGTAGAAAACACCATATATTTT. The genes are TRBV30 and TRBJ1-3; D is perhaps TRBD1 (6 bases). The V gene lost 3 bases and the J gene lost 6 bases, with 12 bases spanning the gap. This CDR3 contains 13 residues. CDR1 GTSNPN and CDR2 SVGIG come from the germline V gene (reference sequence).

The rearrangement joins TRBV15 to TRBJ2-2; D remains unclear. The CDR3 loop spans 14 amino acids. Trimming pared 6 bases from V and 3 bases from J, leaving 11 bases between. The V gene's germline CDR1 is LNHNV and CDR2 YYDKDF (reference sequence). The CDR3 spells CATSISRHTGELFF. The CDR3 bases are TGTGCCACCAGTATCTCGCGGCACACCGGGGAGCTGTTTTTT.

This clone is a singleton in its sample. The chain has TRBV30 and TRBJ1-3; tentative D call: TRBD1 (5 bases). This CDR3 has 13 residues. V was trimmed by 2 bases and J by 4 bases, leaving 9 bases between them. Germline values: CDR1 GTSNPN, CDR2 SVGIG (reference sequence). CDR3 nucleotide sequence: TGTGCCTGGAGTACGGGACTCGGAAACACCATATATTTT. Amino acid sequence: CAWSTGLGNTIYF.

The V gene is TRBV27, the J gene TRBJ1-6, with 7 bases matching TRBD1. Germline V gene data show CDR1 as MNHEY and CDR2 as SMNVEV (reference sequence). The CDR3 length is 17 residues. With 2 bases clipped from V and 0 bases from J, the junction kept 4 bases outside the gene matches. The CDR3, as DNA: TGTGCCAGCAGTTTAGACAGGGAGAGCTCCTATAATTCACCCCTCCACTTT. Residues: CASSLDRESSYNSPLHF.